These T cell receptor beta chains were read from a single sample in a study of cytomegalovirus exposure and HLA in healthy donors. Sequencing used immunoSEQ multiplex PCR; TCRdb keeps in-frame clones, though not all of them. The sample lists 75,000 to 95,000 clones, roughly 63% occurring once. Sequencing was carried out using PBMCs. The receptors here all came from a woman in her 50s in good health and CMV-seropositive. The CDR3 runs from the conserved cysteine through the conserved F or W. Each record gives: D gene, V gene, J gene, clone size, CDR3 protein, CDR3 DNA. D genes are given only for firm matches. Rows may omit the clone size; those that give it use once, few, many or a size class.

D gene: NA
V gene: TRBV28
J gene: TRBJ2-2
clone size: NA
CDR3 protein: CASSSNGGSMVYTGELFF
CDR3 DNA: TGTGCCAGCAGTTCGAACGGGGGTAGTATGGTTTACACCGGGGAGCTGTTTTTT

D gene: TRBD1
V gene: TRBV7-8
J gene: TRBJ1-3
clone size: NA
CDR3 protein: CASSSGTGGRNTIYF
CDR3 DNA: TGTGCCAGCAGCTCCGGGACAGGGGGGAGAAACACCATATATTTT

D gene: TRBD1
V gene: TRBV6-1
J gene: TRBJ2-5
clone size: NA
CDR3 protein: CASSDITGGLTRETQYF
CDR3 DNA: TGTGCCAGCAGTGATATTACAGGGGGTCTTACGAGAGAGACCCAGTACTTC

D gene: TRBD2
V gene: TRBV25-1
J gene: TRBJ2-2
clone size: NA
CDR3 protein: CASNGGAGELFF
CDR3 DNA: TGTGCCAGCAACGGGGGGGCCGGGGAGCTGTTTTTT

D gene: TRBD1
V gene: TRBV4-2
J gene: TRBJ2-1
clone size: NA
CDR3 protein: CASSPTPGQGLYNEQFF
CDR3 DNA: TGTGCCAGCAGCCCTACCCCGGGACAGGGCTTATACAATGAGCAGTTCTTC

D gene: NA
V gene: TRBV7-2
J gene: TRBJ1-1
clone size: few
CDR3 protein: CASSLQTGTEAFF
CDR3 DNA: TGTGCCAGCAGCCTGCAGACTGGGACTGAAGCTTTCTTT

D gene: NA
V gene: TRBV6-1
J gene: TRBJ2-7
clone size: NA
CDR3 protein: CASSVTTRSSYEQYF
CDR3 DNA: TGTGCCAGCAGTGTAACAACAAGGAGCTCCTACGAGCAGTACTTC

D gene: TRBD2
V gene: TRBV9
J gene: TRBJ2-3
clone size: NA
CDR3 protein: CASSAEAGGPDTQYF
CDR3 DNA: TGTGCCAGCAGCGCTGAAGCGGGGGGGCCAGATACGCAGTATTTT

D gene: NA
V gene: TRBV28
J gene: TRBJ1-1
clone size: NA
CDR3 protein: CASRTVGTEAFF
CDR3 DNA: TGTGCCAGCAGGACAGTGGGCACTGAAGCTTTCTTT

D gene: NA
V gene: TRBV6-1
J gene: TRBJ1-5
clone size: once
CDR3 protein: CASSWSGSNQPQHF
CDR3 DNA: TGTGCCAGCAGCTGGAGCGGTAGTAATCAGCCCCAGCATTTT

D gene: NA
V gene: TRBV27
J gene: TRBJ1-6
clone size: NA
CDR3 protein: CASKSLGNSPLHF
CDR3 DNA: TGTGCCAGCAAATCACTGGGCAATTCACCCCTCCACTTT

D gene: TRBD1
V gene: TRBV27
J gene: TRBJ1-2
clone size: NA
CDR3 protein: CASSRDREVDGYTF
CDR3 DNA: TGTGCCAGCAGTCGAGACAGGGAGGTTGATGGCTACACCTTC

D gene: NA
V gene: TRBV4-2
J gene: TRBJ2-7
clone size: NA
CDR3 protein: CASSQEGGTSYEQYF
CDR3 DNA: TGTGCCAGCAGCCAAGAGGGGGGAACCTCCTACGAGCAGTACTTC

D gene: NA
V gene: TRBV7-6
J gene: TRBJ2-5
clone size: NA
CDR3 protein: CASSLGLGKTQYF
CDR3 DNA: TGTGCCAGCAGCTTGGGACTTGGGAAGACCCAGTACTTC

D gene: NA
V gene: TRBV6-5
J gene: TRBJ2-7
clone size: once
CDR3 protein: CASSYSSNLQGEQYF
CDR3 DNA: TGTGCCAGCAGTTACTCGTCCAATCTTCAGGGCGAGCAGTACTTC

D gene: TRBD2
V gene: TRBV18
J gene: TRBJ2-1
clone size: NA
CDR3 protein: CASSPLLAGDQNEQFF
CDR3 DNA: TGTGCCAGCTCACCACTCCTAGCGGGGGACCAGAATGAGCAGTTCTTC

D gene: NA
V gene: TRBV6-5
J gene: TRBJ2-4
clone size: NA
CDR3 protein: CASSSRGIQYF
CDR3 DNA: TGTGCCAGCAGTTCTAGGGGAATTCAGTACTTC

D gene: NA
V gene: TRBV30
J gene: TRBJ1-2
clone size: NA
CDR3 protein: CAWSTGNSDYGYTF
CDR3 DNA: TGTGCCTGGAGCACAGGGAATTCCGACTATGGCTACACCTTC

D gene: TRBD2
V gene: TRBV9
J gene: TRBJ2-1
clone size: NA
CDR3 protein: CASSVSSGGMDEQFF
CDR3 DNA: TGTGCCAGCAGCGTTTCTAGCGGGGGGATGGATGAGCAGTTCTTC

D gene: TRBD2
V gene: TRBV27
J gene: TRBJ2-1
clone size: NA
CDR3 protein: CASSYGGGAENDNEQFF
CDR3 DNA: TGTGCCAGCAGTTACGGCGGGGGGGCGGAAAACGACAATGAGCAGTTCTTC

D gene: TRBD1
V gene: TRBV5-6
J gene: TRBJ2-2
clone size: few
CDR3 protein: CASTLWTGAGELFF
CDR3 DNA: TGTGCCAGCACCCTCTGGACAGGGGCCGGGGAGCTGTTTTTT

D gene: TRBD2
V gene: TRBV28
J gene: TRBJ2-3
clone size: NA
CDR3 protein: CASSRWTSGESDTQYF
CDR3 DNA: TGTGCCAGCAGTCGTTGGACTAGCGGGGAATCAGATACGCAGTATTTT

D gene: TRBD1
V gene: TRBV7-2
J gene: TRBJ1-4
clone size: NA
CDR3 protein: CASSPRQGTNEKLFF
CDR3 DNA: TGTGCCAGCAGCCCCCGACAGGGAACTAATGAAAAACTGTTTTTT

D gene: NA
V gene: TRBV11-2
J gene: TRBJ2-3
clone size: NA
CDR3 protein: CASSLRLSTDTQYF
CDR3 DNA: TGTGCCAGCAGCTTAAGACTGAGCACAGATACGCAGTATTTT

D gene: NA
V gene: TRBV4-3
J gene: TRBJ2-1
clone size: NA
CDR3 protein: CASSQDPPDRSYNEQFF
CDR3 DNA: TGCGCCAGCAGCCAAGATCCCCCCGACAGGTCCTACAATGAGCAGTTCTTC